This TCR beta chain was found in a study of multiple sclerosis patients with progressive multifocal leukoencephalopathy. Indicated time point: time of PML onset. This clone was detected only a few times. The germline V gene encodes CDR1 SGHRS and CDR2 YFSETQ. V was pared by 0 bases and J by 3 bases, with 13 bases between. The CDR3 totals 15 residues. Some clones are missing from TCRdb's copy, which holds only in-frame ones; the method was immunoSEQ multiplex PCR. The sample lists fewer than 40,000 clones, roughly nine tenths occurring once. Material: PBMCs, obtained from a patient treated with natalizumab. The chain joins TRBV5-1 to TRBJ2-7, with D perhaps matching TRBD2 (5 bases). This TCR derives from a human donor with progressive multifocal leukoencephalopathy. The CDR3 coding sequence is TGCGCCAGCAGCTTGGCCTTCGGGATCAGCTACGAGCAGTACTTC. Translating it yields CASSLAFGISYEQYF.